These 2 T cell receptor beta chains were sequenced from one sample in a study of blood T cell repertoires in COVID-19. The assay was immunoSEQ multiplex PCR, and TCRdb's table has in-frame clones only and misses some. This sample yields 100,000 to 150,000 clones, of which more than 70% are seen a single time; approximately 1.1% belongs to the top ten. The sequencing sample was made of peripheral blood. The receptors were gathered from an elderly woman with acute or convalescent COVID-19.

The chain has TRBV5-1 and TRBJ1-6; 7 bases align to TRBD1. The CDR3 is 15 amino acids. From germline, CDR1 is SGHRS and CDR2 YFSETQ. J gave up 3 bases and V 0 bases, and 0 bases lay outside the gene matches. The CDR3 nucleotides read TGCGCCAGCAGCTTGGCAGGGGGCTATAATTCACCCCTCCACTTT. This sequence encodes CASSLAGGYNSPLHF.

The rearrangement links TRBV7-2 to TRBJ2-3; 9 bases are shared with TRBD2. The CDR3 is 18 amino acids. The V gene's germline CDR1 is SGHTA and CDR2 FQGNSA. The V segment lost 5 bases and the J segment 1 base; nucleotides outside the gene matches: 13. The chain's CDR3 is CASSRGGGGARRTDTQYF. The CDR3 region has the DNA TGTGCCAGCAGCCGCGGGGGCGGGGGGGCCCGACGCACAGATACGCAGTATTTT.